This passage covers 8 T cell receptor delta chains from one sample sequenced in a study of gamma-delta chains in newborns, infants, children. TCRdb fed the reads to CATT. The table shows roughly 7,900 delta-chain clones, with 1.6% occurring only once. Sequenced material: blood. Every receptor here comes from a child who was a newborn, infant or young child, either healthy, febrile or measles-vaccinated (not recorded which).

This clone was observed a few times. The protein recorded in TCRdb matches a much larger clone and deviates from this DNA's translation at residue 8, suggesting a read error; the protein here is obtained by translating the DNA. This chain joins TRDV1 and TRDJ1; 10 bases are shared with TRDD3. V was clipped by 5 bases and J by 0 bases; unmatched bases: 18. Germline V CDR1 and CDR2: TSWWSYY, QGS. The CDR3 has 20 amino acids. The CDR3 loop is CALGFPYPYPTGGYTDKLIF. The CDR3 DNA follows: TGTGCTCTTGGGTTCCCATATCCCTACCCGACTGGGGGATACACCGATAAACTCATCTTT.

In regard to this clone: This DNA translates differently at residue 3 from the TCRdb protein, which is that of a much larger clone; a read error is likely, and the protein shown is the DNA's own translation. The V call is TRDV2, the J call TRDJ3, with D perhaps matching TRDD3 (6 bases). The CDR3 length is 16 residues. From germline, CDR1 is GEAIGNYY and CDR2 EKD. The CDR3 region is CARDTWDTWDTRQMFF. The CDR3 DNA is TGCGCCCGTGACACTTGGGATACCTGGGACACCCGACAGATGTTTTTC.

A remark on this clone: This sample also contains other DNA sequences that code for the same CDR3. This chain connects TRDV1 to TRDJ1; the D gene could be TRDD2 or TRDD3 (5 bases each). Germline V gene sequence: CDR1 TSWWSYY, CDR2 QGS. The CDR3 runs to 18 residues. V lost 5 bases and J 0 bases, leaving 22 bases between the germline ends. The CDR3 DNA reads TGTGCTCTTGGGACTCCCTTCGTCCGTACTGGTTACACCGATAAACTCATCTTT. This sequence encodes CALGTPFVRTGYTDKLIF.

By its share, this clone is medium-sized. Other DNA sequences in this sample translate to the same CDR3. The chain uses TRDV1 and TRDJ2; possible D gene TRDD2, 5 bases. The CDR3 spans 15 residues. Looked up from germline, CDR1 is TSWWSYY and CDR2 is QGS. V shed 9 bases and J shed 6 bases, with 20 bases lying between them. DNA of the CDR3: TGTGCTCTCCTACGCCTAGCCCACGGGGCAGCACAACTCTTCTTT. Translating gives CALLRLAHGAAQLFF.

As concerns this clone: At residue 18, the translated DNA and the protein in TCRdb do not agree; the protein given here is derived from the DNA. The V and J genes are TRDV3 and TRDJ1; 12 bases match TRDD3. Germline lookup yields CDR1 TVYSNPD and CDR2 GDNSRS (reference sequence). There are 20 residues in the CDR3. CDR3 protein: CAVSPLPLEPGGYGVDKPIF. CDR3 DNA: TGTGCCGTTTCCCCGCTTCCCCTGGAGCCTGGGGGATACGGCGTCGATAAACCCATCTTT.

Comment on this clone: A read error may be the cause here, since a much bigger clone is one base away. The chain couples TRDV2 to TRDJ3; 11 nucleotides line up with TRDD3. The CDR3 has 23 amino acids. In germline, CDR1 is GEAIGNYY, CDR2 EKD. V lost 0 bases, J lost 1 base, and 16 bases stayed unmatched. The CDR3 DNA follows: TGTGCCTGTGACACCGTGTACTTGGGGGATACGCATCCAGTGTCCTGGGACACCCGACAGATGTTTTTC. Translation: CACDTVYLGDTHPVSWDTRQMFF.

Relative to its sample, this clone is medium-sized (0.01 to 0.1%). The CDR3 nucleotides are TGTGCTCTTGGGGAACTGGGGGACGTCTCCTGGGACACCCGACAGATGTTTTTC. It encodes CALGELGDVSWDTRQMFF. The rearrangement uses TRDV1 and TRDJ3; a weak D match, TRDD3 (6 bases). Deletions cut 0 bases from V and 0 bases from J, with 9 bases between. The CDR3 is 18 residues long. Germline V gene sequence: CDR1 TSWWSYY, CDR2 QGS.

Regarding this clone: This may be a read error, as it is one base from a much larger clone. The chain uses TRDV1 and TRDJ1, with 12 bases identical to TRDD3. The J gene comes from matching the DNA to germline here; TCRdb lacks it. There are 22 residues in the CDR3. V shed 3 bases, J shed 0 bases, and the junction held 20 bases outside the gene matches. In germline, CDR1 is TSWWSYY, CDR2 QGS. This CDR3 reads CALGELPLPSSWGIRDTDKLIF. CDR3 nucleotide sequence: TGTGCTCTTGGGGAGCTCCCTCTTCCCTCCTCCTGGGGGATACGCGACACCGATAAACTCATCTTT.